A single sample gave rise to the 15 T cell receptor beta chains below, sequenced in a study of immune characteristics of hereditary and idiopathic chronic pancreatitis. TCRdb keeps only in-frame clones here, not all; method: immunoSEQ multiplex PCR. The sample yields 250 to 300 clones, about 80% seen once. The sequencing sample was made of pancreas tissue. Receptor source: a human donor who was a deceased organ donor serving as a healthy control.

The chain carries TRBV10-3 and TRBJ2-6; D not certain. V was trimmed by 4 bases and J by 5 bases, leaving 21 bases between them. The CDR3 totals 18 residues. Germline CDR1 ENHRY, CDR2 SYGVKD. This CDR3 reads CAISVHGCRQSRANVLTF. The CDR3 DNA reads as TGTGCCATCAGTGTACATGGCTGTAGACAAAGTCGGGCCAACGTCCTGACTTTC.

This sequence joins TRBV5-6 and TRBJ2-1, with D unclear. With 6 bases removed from V and 12 bases from J, the gap between germline ends came to 19 bases. Germline values: CDR1 SGHDT, CDR2 YYEEEE. The CDR3 contains 13 residues. Written as DNA, the CDR3 is TGTGCCAGCACCACTTCTCTGACCAACGGGCAGTTCTTC. Its protein is CASTTSLTNGQFF.

The rearrangement joins TRBV11-3 to TRBJ1-2; 11 positions agree with TRBD1. Trimming removed 8 bases from V and 5 bases from J; junction bases left unmatched: 4. The CDR3 is made up of 13 amino acids. The germline gives CDR1 SGHNT, CDR2 YENEEA. In DNA, the CDR3 is TGTGCCAGCGGACAGGGGGCTGGTTATGGCTACACCTTC. This codes for CASGQGAGYGYTF. The variable domain in full, completed from reference TRBV11-3 and TRBJ1-2, reads EAGVVQSPRYKIIEKKQPVAFWCNPISGHNTLYWYLQNLGQGPELLIRYENEEAVDDSQLPKDRFSAERLKGVDSTLKIQPAELGDSAVYLCASGQGAGYGYTFGSGTRLTVV.

This clone came up once. The rearrangement uses TRBV25-1 and TRBJ1-2; 7 bases map to TRBD1. CDR3 length equals 13 residues. With V trimmed by 5 bases and J by 8 bases, 8 bases remained unmatched. Germline values: CDR1 MGHDK, CDR2 SYGVNS. The CDR3 is CASSRQGGGGYTF. DNA for the CDR3: TGTGCCAGCAGTAGACAAGGGGGCGGGGGCTACACCTTC.

Comments on this clone: Compared with germline, one end of the junction differs, possibly owing to a read error. CDR3 in amino acids: CATSTLQKTQYF. The DNA for the CDR3 is TGTGCCACCAGTACCCTCCAGAAGACCCAGTACTTC. The genes are TRBV2 and TRBJ2-5; D is unclear. The CDR3 spans 12 residues. The germline CDR1 and CDR2 sequences are SNHLY and FYNNEI. The full variable domain, with the rest looked up from reference TRBV2 and TRBJ2-5, is EPEVTQTPSHQVTQMGQEVILRCVPISNHLYFYWYRQILGQKVEFLVSFYNNEISEKSEIFDDQFSVERPDGSNFTLKIRSTKLEDSAMYFCATSTLQKTQYFGPGTRLLVL.

The chain has TRBV10-3 and TRBJ1-4; tentatively, D is TRBD1 (5 bases). This CDR3 is 14 amino acids long. Germline-derived CDR1 and CDR2 are ENHRY and SYGVKD. With 8 bases removed from V and 0 bases from J, the gap between germline ends came to 10 bases. The CDR3 sequence: CAIGRAATNEKLFF. The CDR3 coding sequence is TGTGCCATCGGCAGGGCAGCAACTAATGAAAAACTGTTTTTT.

The rearrangement uses TRBV19 and TRBJ1-2; D unclear. The CDR3 contains 15 residues. Germline V gene data show CDR1 as LNHDA and CDR2 as SQIVND (reference sequence). V was cut by 4 bases and J by 0 bases, with 12 bases left in between. The CDR3 here is CASSSGGRANYGYTF. In DNA, the CDR3 is TGTGCCAGTAGTAGCGGCGGCAGAGCTAACTATGGCTACACCTTC.

The CDR3 region has the DNA TGTGCCAGCAGTGAAGCGCTGGAGCAGTACTTC. This encodes CASSEALEQYF. V gene TRBV6-1 combines with J gene TRBJ2-7; D gene uncertain. V was cut by 0 bases and J by 7 bases, with 4 bases left in between. CDR1 and CDR2 from the germline V gene are MNHNS and SASEGT. The length of the CDR3 is 11 residues.

V usage is TRBV9 and J usage is TRBJ1-2, with 7 bases aligning to TRBD1. CDR1 and CDR2 from the germline V gene are SGDLS and YYNGEE. Trimming cost V 4 bases and J 2 bases; bases outside gene matches: 2. CDR3 size: 13 residues. CDR3 DNA sequence: TGTGCCAGCAGCCTGGGACAGAACTATGGCTACACCTTC. The encoded protein is CASSLGQNYGYTF.

The chain recombines TRBV15 with TRBJ2-1, with 12 bases lining up with TRBD2. Germline V gene sequence: CDR1 LNHNV, CDR2 YYDKDF (reference sequence). The CDR3 extends over 18 amino acids. V shed 5 bases, J shed 5 bases, and the junction held 13 bases outside the gene matches. The CDR3 spells CATSRPYLLAGGNNEQFF. Here the CDR3 DNA reads TGTGCCACCAGCCGCCCTTACTTGCTAGCGGGGGGGAACAATGAGCAGTTCTTC. The variable domain in full, completed from reference TRBV15 and TRBJ2-1, reads DAMVIQNPRYQVTQFGKPVTLSCSQTLNHNVMYWYQQKSSQAPKLLFHYYDKDFNNEADTPDNFQSRRPNTSFCFLDIRSPGLGDTAMYLCATSRPYLLAGGNNEQFFGPGTRLTVL.

The chain has TRBV7-2 and TRBJ2-3; D is perhaps TRBD1 (5 bases). This CDR3 has 15 residues. V was clipped by 1 base and J by 4 bases, with 12 bases between them. Germline-derived CDR1 and CDR2 are SGHTA and FQGNSA. The CDR3, as DNA: TGTGCCAGCAGCTTAGTAGGCAGGGTCGCAGATACGCAGTATTTT. As protein: CASSLVGRVADTQYF.

In regard to this clone: One junction end disagrees with the germline gene, perhaps due to a read error. The chain is built from TRBV28 and TRBJ1-3; D perhaps matches TRBD1 (5 bases). From germline, CDR1 is MDHEN and CDR2 SYDVKM. The CDR3 consists of 15 residues. CDR3 coding DNA: TGTACCAGCAGGGCGGAGGGGTGGTCTGGAAACACCATATATTTT. Translation: CTSRAEGWSGNTIYF.

The chain has TRBV7-8 and TRBJ2-5; 11 bases map to TRBD2. Per the germline V gene, CDR1 is SGHVS and CDR2 is FQNEAQ. V shed 5 bases, J shed 5 bases, and the junction held 13 bases outside the gene matches. There are 17 residues in the CDR3. The CDR3 region has the DNA TGTGCCAGCAGCCCCCTGTTAGGTAGCGGGGGGGCGGAGACCCAGTACTTC. This translates into CASSPLLGSGGAETQYF.

This clone was picked up one time. CDR3 coding DNA: TGTGCCAGCCGGCACGGTATTAGCACAGATACGCAGTATTTT. It codes for CASRHGISTDTQYF. This chain uses TRBV28 with TRBJ2-3, with unresolved D. CDR1 and CDR2 (germline): MDHEN, SYDVKM. The CDR3 runs 14 residues. Trimming stripped 8 bases from V and 0 bases from J, with 12 bases between. The entire variable domain, with the rest obtained from reference TRBV28 and TRBJ2-3, is as follows: DVKVTQSSRYLVKRTGEKVFLECVQDMDHENMFWYRQDPGLGLRLIYFSYDVKMKEKGDIPEGYSVSREKKERFSLILESASTNQTSMYLCASRHGISTDTQYFGPGTRLTVL.

This clone occurred a few times. A read error may account for a junction end that differs from germline. The rearrangement uses TRBV28 and TRBJ2-5; the match to TRBD2 covers 10 bases. The CDR3 length is 13 residues. Germline V gives CDR1 MDHEN, CDR2 SYDVKM. The CDR3 spells CASSFRSGGAWNF. CDR3 DNA sequence: TGTGCCAGCAGTTTTCGAAGCGGGGGGGCATGGAACTTC.